This is a list of T cell receptor beta chains from one sample in a study of blood T cell repertoires in COVID-19. Profiling relied on immunoSEQ multiplex PCR, and the TCRdb table lists in-frame clones only, not all of them. This table has hundreds of thousands of clones, around 86% appearing once. The source material was peripheral blood. Receptor source: a woman in her twenties or thirties with active or convalescent COVID-19. Both conserved end residues are trimmed from each CDR3. Where a row states a size, it is once, few, many or the class of an expanded clone; other rows omit it.

13 . TRBV6-2/TRBV6-3 ASSYRTGVNSPLH
12 . TRBV27 ASSFAGAEETQY
13 . TRBV3-1/TRBV3-2 ASSQVGSGANVLT
12 . TRBV27 ASSLSFRASEAF
13 once TRBV3-1/TRBV3-2 ASSSLAAPAWEQY
12 . TRBV4-2 ASSQDRDSYEQY
12 few TRBV6-1 ASSEGGIGSPLH
12 once TRBV5-6 ASSTGQGWTEAF
16 . TRBV12-5 ASGLGVIGGSLGYGYT
11 . TRBV4-1 ASSQTQGTEAF
9 . TRBV12-3/TRBV12-4 ASSSSYGYT
12 . TRBV10-1 ASSRGGEIGGYT
11 . TRBV11-2 ASRSSSGNTIY
11 . TRBV5-1 ASSLGENTEAF
16 . TRBV5-1 ASSLAWGGPSSYNEQF
10 . TRBV30 AWGLYAGELF
14 . TRBV11-1 ASSPFLPGSTDTQY
12 . TRBV27 ASWLGTAFSPLH
11 . TRBV7-9 ASSLGQKETQY
13 few TRBV27 ASSQGAFGNSPLH
12 . TRBV10-2 ASSEMASGGRQF
13 . TRBV5-5 ASSLTQGSGNTIY
14 . TRBV5-1 ASSLVAGGHYNEQF
12 . TRBV6-6 ASSYRSGGETQY
13 . TRBV19 ASSMDDRINTEAF
12 . TRBV5-1 ASSSGQASYGYT
13 . TRBV28 ASSPPVTGGYGYT
13 once TRBV6-6 ASSSLLAGSYEQY
10 once TRBV5-1 ASSISTDTQY
14 few TRBV27 ASSSRLAGHPGTQF
15 . TRBV5-8 ASRNKYRGDSNQPQH
11 . TRBV5-5 ASSSQGATEAF
14 . TRBV15 ATSRVALAPSGELF
11 . TRBV27 ASSFYSGYEQY
15 . TRBV3-1/TRBV3-2 ASSQERTSGGGETQY
12 . TRBV11-2 ASSLIQVDYEQY
11 . TRBV7-9 ASSWGQNTEAF
14 . TRBV4-2 ASSQHRDRVPDTQY
15 . TRBV5-5 ASRRTGGTERDYGYT
10 . TRBV30 AWREPGAGYT
12 once TRBV5-1 ASSPGTNSYEQY
11 . TRBV3-1/TRBV3-2 ASSQDGNQPQH
11 . TRBV13 ASSFRRFYEQY
11 . TRBV5-4 ASSLDPNYEQY
15 once TRBV27 ASSPFPAGALNTEAF
11 . TRBV3-1/TRBV3-2 ASSPRSNTEAF
14 few TRBV15 ATSRAPGLAVYEQY
10 . TRBV3-1/TRBV3-2 ASSQGNRPWF
9 . TRBV20-1 SATGTRGYT
13 . TRBV6-5 ASSLGQGGNQPQH
16 . TRBV24-1 ATSDFPGSGTNTGELF
14 few TRBV27 ASTRGGVEMNTEAF
10 many TRBV3-1/TRBV3-2 ASGDRGNGYT
11 . TRBV27 ASRPQGAPEAF
16 . TRBV4-2 ASSQEGSGPTSGNTIY
10 . TRBV24-1 ATSDFTGEAF
11 once TRBV30 AWSSQGDYGYT
15 . TRBV7-6 ASSRAGLAGGGDTQY
12 . TRBV2 ASSGQGLNQPQH
12 . TRBV30 AWINRGLVYGYT